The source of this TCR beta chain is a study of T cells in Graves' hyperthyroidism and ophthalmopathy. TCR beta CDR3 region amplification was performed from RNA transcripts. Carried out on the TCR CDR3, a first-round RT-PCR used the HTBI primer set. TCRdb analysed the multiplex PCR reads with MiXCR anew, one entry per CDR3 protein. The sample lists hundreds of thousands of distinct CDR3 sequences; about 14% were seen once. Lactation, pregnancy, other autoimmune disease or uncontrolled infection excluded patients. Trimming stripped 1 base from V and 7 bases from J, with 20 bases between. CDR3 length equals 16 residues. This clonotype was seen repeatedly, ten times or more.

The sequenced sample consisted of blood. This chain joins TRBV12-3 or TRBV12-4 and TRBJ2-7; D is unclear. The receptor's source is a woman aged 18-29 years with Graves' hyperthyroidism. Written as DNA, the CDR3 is TGTGCCAGCAGTTTAGGCCCTCCGAGAAGCCCTGGTGAGCAGTACTTC. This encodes CASSLGPPRSPGEQYF.